This is a list of T cell receptor beta chains from one sample in a study of blood T cell repertoires in COVID-19. Generated by immunoSEQ multiplex PCR, the TCRdb table keeps only in-frame clones and is missing some. The repertoire holds tens of thousands of clones, with 88% as singletons. Source material: peripheral blood. Receptors originate from a human donor in a cohort sampled during active COVID-19. Both conserved end residues are part of each CDR3. The D gene is left open where the match is weak. For some rows the clone size is stated as once, few or many, or as a class when expanded; others skip it.

CDR3 DNA	CDR3 protein	D gene	clone size	V gene	J gene
TGTGCCAGCAGTTACTCGCTGTCTAGCGGGTGGGAGACCCAGTACTTC	CASSYSLSSGWETQYF	TRBD2	-	TRBV6-5	TRBJ2-5
TGTGCTAGCAGCTTAGCTGGGAGGGACCAAGAGACCCAGTACTTC	CASSLAGRDQETQYF	TRBD2	-	TRBV7-7	TRBJ2-5
TGTGCCAGCAGTTCAGGGGGGATCTCTGGGGCCAACGTCCTGACTTTC	CASSSGGISGANVLTF	-	few	TRBV28	TRBJ2-6
TGTGCCAGCAGTTTACGGGGGGCTATTGAAGCTTTCTTT	CASSLRGAIEAFF	-	-	TRBV28	TRBJ1-1
TGTGCCAGCAGTTACGGTAGCGGTTCCACAAGTGAGCAGTTCTTC	CASSYGSGSTSEQFF	-	-	TRBV6-5	TRBJ2-1
TGTGCCAGCAGGGGAACAGGGGGCCTTGGCTACACCTTC	CASRGTGGLGYTF	TRBD1	-	TRBV6-5	TRBJ1-2
TGTGCCAGCAGCGAACCTACTAGCGGGGCAGATACGCAGTATTTT	CASSEPTSGADTQYF	TRBD2	-	TRBV7-2	TRBJ2-3
TGTGCCAGCAGGGAGGCCTCAGATACGCAGTATTTT	CASREASDTQYF	-	-	TRBV28	TRBJ2-3
TGTGCCAGCAGCCTATCGACAGAACCCCGACAGGCACCCCGGAAGGGTTCACCCCTCCACTTT	CASSLSTEPRQAPRKGSPLHF	-	-	TRBV7-7	TRBJ1-6
TGTGCCAGCAGCGTGGGACTTTCCCAAGAGACCCAGTACTTC	CASSVGLSQETQYF	-	-	TRBV7-9	TRBJ2-5
TGTGCCAGCAGCACCGGGGAGCCACCGTTTAATTCACCCCTCCACTTT	CASSTGEPPFNSPLHF	-	few	TRBV7-9	TRBJ1-6
TGTGCCAGCACCGAGACAGGGACATACAGGGGTGGCTACACCTTC	CASTETGTYRGGYTF	TRBD1	-	TRBV9	TRBJ1-2
TGTGCCACCAGCAGAACCATACAGGGTTGGCAGCCCCAGCATTTT	CATSRTIQGWQPQHF	-	-	TRBV15	TRBJ1-5
TGTGCCAGCAGCTCCGACTTTCAGGGAAAGTACACTGAAGCTTTCTTT	CASSSDFQGKYTEAFF	-	-	TRBV7-8	TRBJ1-1
TGTGCCAGCAGCAGCGGAACCTACAATGAGCAGTTCTTC	CASSSGTYNEQFF	-	-	TRBV12-3/TRBV12-4	TRBJ2-1
TGTGCCAGCAGTTTATTATCTGGCTACACCTTC	CASSLLSGYTF	-	-	TRBV12-3/TRBV12-4	TRBJ1-2
TGTGCCAGCAGCGTGGGGGGGATGAACACTGAAGCTTTCTTT	CASSVGGMNTEAFF	-	-	TRBV9	TRBJ1-1
TGTGCTAGTGGTTTGGACAACTCCTACAATGAGCAGTTCTTC	CASGLDNSYNEQFF	-	-	TRBV12-5	TRBJ2-1
TGTGCCAGTAGTATCGGCGCGACAGCGACTAATGAAAAACTGTTTTTT	CASSIGATATNEKLFF	-	-	TRBV19	TRBJ1-4
TGCGCCAGCACCTTGACAGGGGCTGTGGGAGAGACCCAGTACTTC	CASTLTGAVGETQYF	TRBD1	-	TRBV5-1	TRBJ2-5